One TCR beta chain is described in this entry. This specimen comes from a study of blood T cell repertoires in COVID-19. The assay was immunoSEQ multiplex PCR, and TCRdb's table has in-frame clones only and misses some. The sample holds over 200,000 clones, 80% seen once. This CDR3 is built from 15 residues. Germline CDR1 GTSNPN, CDR2 SVGIG (reference sequence). V was clipped by 3 bases and J by 2 bases; unmatched bases: 8. The V gene is TRBV30, the J gene TRBJ2-7; 9 nucleotides align to TRBD2. This clonotype was sampled from a human donor in a cohort sampled during active COVID-19. The sequenced material came from peripheral blood. Here the CDR3 reads CAWSLGREGPYEQYF. Here the CDR3 DNA reads TGTGCCTGGAGCCTTGGGCGGGAGGGCCCCTACGAGCAGTACTTC.